This T cell receptor beta chain was identified during a study of T cell repertoires in cytomegalovirus infection. Study context: Public TCR beta signatures indicated both CMV infection and matching HLA type.

A word on this clonotype: Its antigen is currently unknown.

In germline, CDR1 is MNHEY, CDR2 SMNVEV (reference sequence). The V end lost 4 bases, the J end lost 0 bases, and 10 bases lay between the germline ends. CDR3 length: 16 residues. TCRdb reprocessed the reads via MiXCR and lists one record per CDR3 protein. The sample yields 900,000 to 950,000 distinct CDR3 sequences, around a third seen once. J is TRBJ2-6 and V is TRBV27; tentative D call: TRBD2 (6 bases). This sequence originates from a human donor in good health (CMV status not recorded). Some clones in this sample may be carry-over from other donors' samples. This specimen was cultured CD8+ T cells from PBMCs, taken from culture after CMV antigen stimulation. CDR3 in amino acids: CASSSAGSSGANVLTF. The CDR3, as DNA: TGTGCCAGCAGTTCTGCCGGGAGCTCTGGGGCCAACGTCCTGACTTTC.